A selection of T cell receptor beta chains follows, all from one sample in a study of T cells after yellow fever vaccination. TCRdb called the 5' RACE reads again in MiXCR, with one record for every CDR3 protein. The sample shows over 70,000 distinct CDR3 sequences, roughly 7.7% of them seen only once. Sequences were derived from CD8+ T cells sorted from PBMCs, sampled on the day of the yellow fever booster vaccination. The receptors derive from a young man who received the YFV17D yellow fever vaccine. The CDR3 runs from the conserved cysteine through the conserved F or W. The order of the fields is J gene, D gene, clone size, CDR3 length, V gene, CDR3 DNA, CDR3 protein. D genes are given only for firm matches. Size is omitted from some rows. Given values are once, few, many or a class for expanded clones.

>TRBJ2-6|.|.|14|TRBV7-2
TGTGCCAGCAGCTTTAACTCTGGGGCCAACGTCCTGACTTTC
CASSFNSGANVLTF
>TRBJ2-7|.|few|16|TRBV12-3/TRBV12-4
TGTGCCAGCAGTTTCCCCCGACAGAGGGGAACAAGGGAGCAGTACTTC
CASSFPRQRGTREQYF
>TRBJ2-5|TRBD2|.|17|TRBV4-3
TGCGCCAGCAGCCAAGATCGGTCTGTAGCGGGGAAAGAGACCCAGTACTTC
CASSQDRSVAGKETQYF
>TRBJ1-3|.|many|15|TRBV5-1
TGCGCCAGCAGCGGAGGGAGTTCCCCTGGAAACACCATATATTTT
CASSGGSSPGNTIYF
>TRBJ2-7|.|few|15|TRBV7-9
TGTGCCAGCAGCCCCCGGCCGGGCCCTTCCTACGAGCAGTACTTC
CASSPRPGPSYEQYF
>TRBJ2-1|TRBD1|many|13|TRBV7-9
TGTGCCTCCCTGGGGACAGGGAACAATGAGCAGTTCTTC
CASLGTGNNEQFF
>TRBJ2-5|TRBD2|.|16|TRBV28
TGTGCCAGCAGTTTAAGAGGGACTAGCTTCCAAGAGACCCAGTACTTC
CASSLRGTSFQETQYF
>TRBJ2-7|.|few|14|TRBV29-1
TGCAGCGTTGAAGGTGCAGGGAAGATCGACGAGCAGTACTTC
CSVEGAGKIDEQYF
>TRBJ2-1|.|.|14|TRBV5-5
TGTGCCAGCAGCTACCGAGGTTCCTACAATGAGCAGTTCTTC
CASSYRGSYNEQFF
>TRBJ2-1|TRBD2|.|15|TRBV18
TGTGCCAGCTCACCGGGGGCTAGCGGGTACAATGAGCAGTTCTTC
CASSPGASGYNEQFF
>TRBJ2-2|.|.|14|TRBV4-3
TGCGCCAGCAGCCAAGGGCAAAGGACCGGGGAGCTGTTTTTT
CASSQGQRTGELFF
>TRBJ2-1|.|many|14|TRBV9
TGTGCCAGCAGCCCTGAAGGGGACTTCAATGAGCAGTTCTTC
CASSPEGDFNEQFF
>TRBJ2-5|.|few|16|TRBV21-1
TGTGCCAGCAGATACTCTACAGGGGGACCCCAAGAGACCCAGTACTTC
CASRYSTGGPQETQYF
>TRBJ1-2|.|.|15|TRBV4-3
TGCGCCAGCAGCCAAGCGTCCGGGAGTAACTATGGCTACACCTTC
CASSQASGSNYGYTF
>TRBJ2-1|TRBD2|few|15|TRBV20-1
TGCAGTGCTTTGGGGGGGAGAAGCTCCTACAATGAGCAGTTCTTC
CSALGGRSSYNEQFF
>TRBJ2-5|TRBD2|.|17|TRBV3-1
TGTGCCAGCTGCCAAGATCTACGCGGGAGGGTCCAAGAGACCCAGTACTTC
CASCQDLRGRVQETQYF
>TRBJ2-1|.|many|13|TRBV6-4
TGTGCCAGCAGTGAACAGGCCCAAAATGAGCAGTTCTTC
CASSEQAQNEQFF
>TRBJ2-3|.|few|15|TRBV7-2
TGTGCCAGCAGCTTACTGGGGGCTAGCACAGATACGCAGTATTTT
CASSLLGASTDTQYF
>TRBJ1-3|.|.|14|TRBV27
TGTGCCAGCAGTCTTCTGGCCACTGGAAACACCATATATTTT
CASSLLATGNTIYF
>TRBJ2-1|.|.|14|TRBV7-6
TGTGCCAGCAGCTTCCACCAGGGGTACAATGAGCAGTTCTTC
CASSFHQGYNEQFF
>TRBJ2-1|.|many|12|TRBV11-3
TGTGCCAGCGAAGGGACAAACAATGAGCAGTTCTTC
CASEGTNNEQFF
>TRBJ2-1|.|.|17|TRBV6-2/TRBV6-3
TGTGCCAGCAGTACCCTTCTGGTGGGCTCTACCTACAATGAGCAGTTCTTC
CASSTLLVGSTYNEQFF
>TRBJ2-7|.|many|14|TRBV21-1
TGTGCCAGCAGCTCGCGGGAGGTCCCCTACGAGCAGTACTTC
CASSSREVPYEQYF
>TRBJ2-7|.|many|21|TRBV6-2/TRBV6-3
TGTGCCAGCAGTTACTCGACGACCAGGGTAAAGTCGACGGAGGTCTTCAACGAGCAGTACTTC
CASSYSTTRVKSTEVFNEQYF
>TRBJ2-5|.|few|16|TRBV5-1
TGCGCCAGCAGCTTGGAATTCTCCGGGGGCCGAGAGACCCAGTACTTC
CASSLEFSGGRETQYF
>TRBJ2-3|.|.|12|TRBV7-2
TGTGCCAGCAGCTTTAGCGCGGATACGCAGTATTTT
CASSFSADTQYF
>TRBJ1-5|.|few|13|TRBV6-6
TGTGCCAGCAGCGACGAGTGGAATCAGCCCCAGCATTTT
CASSDEWNQPQHF
>TRBJ2-3|.|.|12|TRBV29-1
TGCAGCGTTGAATATAATTCAGATACGCAGTATTTT
CSVEYNSDTQYF
>TRBJ2-1|.|many|11|TRBV29-1
TGCAGCGTCATGGGGGGGCTTGGGCAGTTCTTC
CSVMGGLGQFF
>TRBJ2-6|TRBD1|.|22|TRBV10-3
TGTGCCATCAGTGATCCGACCTATGATTTAGACAGGGAAGTCTCTGGGGCCAACGTCCTGACTTTC
CAISDPTYDLDREVSGANVLTF
>TRBJ2-7|.|few|14|TRBV11-2
TGTGCCAGCAGCCGCACAGGTCCGGCGTACGAGCAGTACTTC
CASSRTGPAYEQYF
>TRBJ2-1|TRBD2|.|13|TRBV6-2/TRBV6-3
TGTGCCAGCAGTTACTCGAGCGGGAGTGAGCAGTTCTTC
CASSYSSGSEQFF
>TRBJ2-1|.|many|12|TRBV12-3/TRBV12-4
TGTGCCAGCAGCTCGATGGATAATGAGCAGTTCTTC
CASSSMDNEQFF
>TRBJ1-1|.|few|17|TRBV5-1
TGCGCCAGCAGCATGCCAGGACGCCAGAACTTGAACACTGAAGCTTTCTTT
CASSMPGRQNLNTEAFF
>TRBJ2-1|.|few|15|TRBV6-5
TGTGCCAGCAGTTACCGTGTTACAGGAGGCAATGAGCAGTTCTTC
CASSYRVTGGNEQFF
>TRBJ2-3|.|few|14|TRBV21-1
TGTGCCAGCAGCCGTTGGTTCGGCCCAGATACGCAGTATTTT
CASSRWFGPDTQYF
>TRBJ2-7|TRBD2|many|13|TRBV9
TGTGCCAGCAGCGGATCGGGGGGCTACGAGCAGTACTTC
CASSGSGGYEQYF
>TRBJ2-7|TRBD1|.|14|TRBV20-1
TGCAGTGCTGCGGACAGGGGAAGCCTCTACGAGCAGTACTTC
CSAADRGSLYEQYF
>TRBJ1-2|TRBD1|few|16|TRBV12-3/TRBV12-4
TGTGCCAGCAGTTTCAGCGCACAGGGGGCAGTTGATGGCTACACCTTC
CASSFSAQGAVDGYTF
>TRBJ1-1|.|.|16|TRBV20-1
TGCAGTGCTAGAGATCTTAGAGACACCATGAACACTGAAGCTTTCTTT
CSARDLRDTMNTEAFF
>TRBJ2-7|TRBD2|many|16|TRBV5-6
TGTGCCAGCAGCTTGGCTAGCGGGAGGGACTTCTACGAGCAGTACTTC
CASSLASGRDFYEQYF
>TRBJ1-2|.|few|10|TRBV20-1
TGCAGTGCTGGGGGGGAAGGCTACACCTTC
CSAGGEGYTF
>TRBJ2-7|TRBD2|.|15|TRBV20-1
TGCAGTGCCCTCCTTCCGGGACTAGTCCGCTACGAGCAGTACTTC
CSALLPGLVRYEQYF
>TRBJ2-6|.|many|16|TRBV12-3/TRBV12-4
TGTGCCAGCGGATTGATCGTGGGGGTTGGGGCCAACGTCCTGACTTTC
CASGLIVGVGANVLTF
>TRBJ2-7|TRBD1|.|13|TRBV6-2/TRBV6-3
TGTGCCAGCACCCGGACAGGGCGGGACGAGCAGTACTTC
CASTRTGRDEQYF
>TRBJ2-6|.|.|17|TRBV11-3
TGTGCCAGCAGCTTAGATCCCCCTAGCTCTGGGGCCAACGTCCTGACTTTC
CASSLDPPSSGANVLTF
>TRBJ2-1|.|.|12|TRBV10-3
TGTGCCATCAGTGGGACCCGAAATGAGCAGTTCTTC
CAISGTRNEQFF
>TRBJ2-3|TRBD1|.|14|TRBV11-2
TGTGCCAGCAGCCGGACAGGCCCCACAGATACGCAGTATTTT
CASSRTGPTDTQYF
>TRBJ2-2|.|.|12|TRBV27
TGTGCCAGCAGTTTGGCAAACGGGGAGCTGTTTTTT
CASSLANGELFF